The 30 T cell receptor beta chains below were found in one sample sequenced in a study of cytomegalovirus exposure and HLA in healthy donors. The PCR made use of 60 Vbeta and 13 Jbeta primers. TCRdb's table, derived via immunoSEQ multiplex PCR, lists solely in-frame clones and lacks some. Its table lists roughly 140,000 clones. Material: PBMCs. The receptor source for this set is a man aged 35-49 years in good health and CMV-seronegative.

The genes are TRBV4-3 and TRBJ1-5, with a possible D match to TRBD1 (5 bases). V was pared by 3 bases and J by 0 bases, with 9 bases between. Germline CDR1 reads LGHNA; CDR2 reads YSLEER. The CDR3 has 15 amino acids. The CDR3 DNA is TGCGCCAGCAGCCAGTACAGGAATAGCAATCAGCCCCAGCATTTT. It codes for CASSQYRNSNQPQHF.

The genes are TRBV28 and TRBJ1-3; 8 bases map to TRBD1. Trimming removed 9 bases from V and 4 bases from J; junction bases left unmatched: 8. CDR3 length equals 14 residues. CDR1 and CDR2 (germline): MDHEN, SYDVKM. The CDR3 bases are TGTGCCAGTCAGGACAGGGCTAAAGGAAACACCATATATTTT. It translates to CASQDRAKGNTIYF. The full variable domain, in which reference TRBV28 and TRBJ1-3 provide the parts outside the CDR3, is DVKVTQSSRYLVKRTGEKVFLECVQDMDHENMFWYRQDPGLGLRLIYFSYDVKMKEKGDIPEGYSVSREKKERFSLILESASTNQTSMYLCASQDRAKGNTIYFGEGSWLTVV.

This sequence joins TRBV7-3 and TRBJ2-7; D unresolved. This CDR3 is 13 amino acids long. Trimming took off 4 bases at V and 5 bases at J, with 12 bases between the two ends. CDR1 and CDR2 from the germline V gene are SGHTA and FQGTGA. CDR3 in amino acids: CASSSSHLNEQYF. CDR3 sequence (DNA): TGTGCCAGCAGCTCCTCTCACCTAAACGAGCAGTACTTC.

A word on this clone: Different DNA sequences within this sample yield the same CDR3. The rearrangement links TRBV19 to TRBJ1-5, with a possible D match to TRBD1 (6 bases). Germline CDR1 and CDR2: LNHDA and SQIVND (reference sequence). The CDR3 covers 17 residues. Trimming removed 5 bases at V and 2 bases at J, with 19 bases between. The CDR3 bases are TGTGCCAGTAGTCTCACGGGGGGCGCCGGCGGCAATCAGCCCCAGCATTTT. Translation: CASSLTGGAGGNQPQHF.

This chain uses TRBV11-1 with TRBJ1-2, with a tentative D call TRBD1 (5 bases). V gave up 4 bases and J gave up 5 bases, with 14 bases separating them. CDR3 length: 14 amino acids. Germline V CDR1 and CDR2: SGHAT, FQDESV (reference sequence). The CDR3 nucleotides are TGTGCCAGCAGCTCCCCAGGAGGGGCATATGGCTACACCTTC. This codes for CASSSPGGAYGYTF.

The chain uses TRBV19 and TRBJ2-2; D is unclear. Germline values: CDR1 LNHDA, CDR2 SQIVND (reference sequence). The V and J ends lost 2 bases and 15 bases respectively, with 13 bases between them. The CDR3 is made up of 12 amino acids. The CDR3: CASSISGGSVFF. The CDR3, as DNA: TGTGCCAGTAGTATAAGTGGTGGTTCGGTGTTTTTT. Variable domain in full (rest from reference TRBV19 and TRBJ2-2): DGGITQSPKYLFRKEGQNVTLSCEQNLNHDAMYWYRQDPGQGLRLIYYSQIVNDFQKGDIAEGYSVSREKKESFPLTVTSAQKNPTAFYLCASSISGGSVFFGEGSRLTVL.

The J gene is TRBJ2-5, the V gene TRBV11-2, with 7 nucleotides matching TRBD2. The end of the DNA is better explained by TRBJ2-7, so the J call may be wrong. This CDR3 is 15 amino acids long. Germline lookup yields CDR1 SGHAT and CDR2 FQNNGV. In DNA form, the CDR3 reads TGTGCCAGCAGCTTAGCCGGGGGGAAAGACTACGAGCAGTACTTC. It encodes CASSLAGGKDYEQYF.

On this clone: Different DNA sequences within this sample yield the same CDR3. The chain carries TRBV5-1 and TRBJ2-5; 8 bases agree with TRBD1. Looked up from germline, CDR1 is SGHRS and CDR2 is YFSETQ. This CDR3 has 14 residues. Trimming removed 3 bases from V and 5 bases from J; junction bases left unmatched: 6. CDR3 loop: CASSSGQGGETQYF. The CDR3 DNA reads TGCGCCAGCAGCTCCGGACAGGGTGGTGAGACCCAGTACTTC.

The CDR3 nucleotides read TGTGCCAGTAGTAGGAGGACAGCGATAAACACTGAAGCTTTCTTT. Amino acids: CASSRRTAINTEAFF. The V gene is TRBV19, the J gene TRBJ1-1; the D gene is possibly TRBD1 (6 bases). Germline loops: CDR1 LNHDA, CDR2 SQIVND (reference sequence). This CDR3 comprises 15 residues. The germline V and J ends were trimmed by 4 bases and 2 bases, with 14 bases remaining between them.

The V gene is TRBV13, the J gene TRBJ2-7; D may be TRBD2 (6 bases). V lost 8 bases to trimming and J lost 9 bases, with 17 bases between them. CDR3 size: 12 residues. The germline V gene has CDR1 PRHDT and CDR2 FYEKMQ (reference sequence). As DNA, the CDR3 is TGTGCCAGCCGCGGGACGGCGTTCGGGCAGTACTTC. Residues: CASRGTAFGQYF.

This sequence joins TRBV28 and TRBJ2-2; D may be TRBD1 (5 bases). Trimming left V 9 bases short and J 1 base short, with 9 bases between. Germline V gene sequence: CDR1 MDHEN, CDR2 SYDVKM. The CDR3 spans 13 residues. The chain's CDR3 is CASLTGNTGELFF. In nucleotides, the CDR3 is TGTGCCAGTTTAACAGGGAACACCGGGGAGCTGTTTTTT.

The CDR3 reads CASSHKDRGWVSYGYTF. The DNA of the CDR3 is TGCGCCAGCAGCCATAAAGACAGGGGGTGGGTGAGCTATGGCTACACCTTC. This rearrangement joins TRBV4-1 to TRBJ1-2, with 9 bases that match TRBD1. This CDR3 is built from 17 residues. Trimming removed 3 bases from V and 4 bases from J; junction bases left unmatched: 12. Germline lookup yields CDR1 MGHRA and CDR2 YSYEKL.

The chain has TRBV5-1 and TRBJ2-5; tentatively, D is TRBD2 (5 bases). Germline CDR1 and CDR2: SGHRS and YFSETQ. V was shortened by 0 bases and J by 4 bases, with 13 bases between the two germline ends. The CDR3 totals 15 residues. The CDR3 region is CASSLAGWEGETQYF. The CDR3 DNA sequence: TGCGCCAGCAGCTTGGCGGGATGGGAAGGAGAGACCCAGTACTTC.

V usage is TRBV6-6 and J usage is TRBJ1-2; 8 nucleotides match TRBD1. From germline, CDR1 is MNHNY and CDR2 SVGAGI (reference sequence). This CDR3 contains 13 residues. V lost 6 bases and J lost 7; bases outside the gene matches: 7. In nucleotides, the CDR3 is TGTGCCAGCAGCTACGGACAGGGAGGTGGCTACACCTTC. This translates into CASSYGQGGGYTF.

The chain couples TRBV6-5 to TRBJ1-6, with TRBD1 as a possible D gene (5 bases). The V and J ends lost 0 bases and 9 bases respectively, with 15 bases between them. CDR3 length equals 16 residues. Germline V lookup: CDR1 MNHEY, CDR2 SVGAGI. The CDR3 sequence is CASSYSPYGGSSPLHF. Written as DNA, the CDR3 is TGTGCCAGCAGTTACTCCCCTTACGGGGGAAGTTCACCCCTCCACTTT.

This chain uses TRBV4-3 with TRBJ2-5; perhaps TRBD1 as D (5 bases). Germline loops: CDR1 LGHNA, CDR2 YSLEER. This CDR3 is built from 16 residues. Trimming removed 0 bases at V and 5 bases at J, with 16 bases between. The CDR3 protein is CASSQDRAAGYETQYF. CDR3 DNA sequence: TGCGCCAGCAGCCAAGATAGGGCAGCAGGGTATGAGACCCAGTACTTC.

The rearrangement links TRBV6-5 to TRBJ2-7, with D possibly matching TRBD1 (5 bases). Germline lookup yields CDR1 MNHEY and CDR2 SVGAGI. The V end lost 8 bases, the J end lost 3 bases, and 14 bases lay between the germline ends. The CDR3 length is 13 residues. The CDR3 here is CASGIDRGYEQYF. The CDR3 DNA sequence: TGTGCCAGCGGGATCGACAGAGGCTACGAGCAGTACTTC.

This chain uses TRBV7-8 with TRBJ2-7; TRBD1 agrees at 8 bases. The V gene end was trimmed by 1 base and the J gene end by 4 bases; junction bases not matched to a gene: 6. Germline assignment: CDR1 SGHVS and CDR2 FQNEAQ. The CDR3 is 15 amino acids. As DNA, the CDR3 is TGTGCCAGCAGCTTAGGGGGGACAGGAGTATACGAGCAGTACTTC. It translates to CASSLGGTGVYEQYF.

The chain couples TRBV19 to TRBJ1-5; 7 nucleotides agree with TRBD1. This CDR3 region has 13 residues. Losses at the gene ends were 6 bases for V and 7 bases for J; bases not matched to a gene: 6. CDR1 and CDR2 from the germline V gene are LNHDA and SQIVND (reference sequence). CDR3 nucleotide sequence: TGTGCCAGTAGCCATGACAGGGAACAGCCCCAGCATTTT. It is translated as CASSHDREQPQHF.

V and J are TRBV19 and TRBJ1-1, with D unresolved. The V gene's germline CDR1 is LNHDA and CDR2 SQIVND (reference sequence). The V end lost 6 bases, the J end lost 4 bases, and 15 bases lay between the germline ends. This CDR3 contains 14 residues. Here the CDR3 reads CASRPYGVVTEAFF. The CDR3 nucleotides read TGTGCCAGTAGACCTTACGGGGTTGTCACTGAAGCTTTCTTT.

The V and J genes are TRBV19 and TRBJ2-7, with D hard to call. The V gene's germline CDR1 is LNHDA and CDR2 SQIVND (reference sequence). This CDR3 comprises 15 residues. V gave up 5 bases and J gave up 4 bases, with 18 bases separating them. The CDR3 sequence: CASSPGNLLLYEQYF. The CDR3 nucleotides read TGTGCCAGTAGTCCCGGTAACCTCCTCTTGTACGAGCAGTACTTC.

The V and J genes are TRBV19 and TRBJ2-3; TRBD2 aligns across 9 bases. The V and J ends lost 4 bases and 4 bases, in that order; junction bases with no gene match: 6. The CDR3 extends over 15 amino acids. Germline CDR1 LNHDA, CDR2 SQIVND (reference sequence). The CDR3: CASSTSSGGSDTQYF. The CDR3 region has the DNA TGTGCCAGTAGTACCTCAAGCGGGGGGTCAGATACGCAGTATTTT.

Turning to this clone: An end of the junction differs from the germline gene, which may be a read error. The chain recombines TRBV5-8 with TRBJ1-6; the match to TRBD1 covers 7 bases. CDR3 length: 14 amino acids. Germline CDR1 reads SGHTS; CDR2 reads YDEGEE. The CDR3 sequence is CVSSTGQSDSPLHF. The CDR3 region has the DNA TGTGTCAGCAGCACGGGACAGTCGGATTCACCCCTCCACTTT.

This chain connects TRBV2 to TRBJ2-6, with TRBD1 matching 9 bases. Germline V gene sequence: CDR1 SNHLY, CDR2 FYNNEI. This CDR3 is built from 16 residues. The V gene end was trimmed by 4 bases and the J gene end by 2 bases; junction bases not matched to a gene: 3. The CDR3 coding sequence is TGTGCCAGCAGTGGGAGACAGGGGGCTGGGGCCAACGTCCTGACTTTC. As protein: CASSGRQGAGANVLTF.

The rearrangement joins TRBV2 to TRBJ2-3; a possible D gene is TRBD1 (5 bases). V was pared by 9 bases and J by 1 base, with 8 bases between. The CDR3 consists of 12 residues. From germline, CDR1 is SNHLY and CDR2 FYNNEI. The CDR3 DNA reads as TGTGCCAGGGGGCCAGGCACAGATACGCAGTATTTT. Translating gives CARGPGTDTQYF.

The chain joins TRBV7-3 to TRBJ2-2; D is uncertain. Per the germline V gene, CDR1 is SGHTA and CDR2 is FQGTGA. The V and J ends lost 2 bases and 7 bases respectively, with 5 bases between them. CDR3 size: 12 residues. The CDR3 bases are TGTGCCAGCAGCTTAGAGGTCGGGGAGCTGTTTTTT. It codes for CASSLEVGELFF.

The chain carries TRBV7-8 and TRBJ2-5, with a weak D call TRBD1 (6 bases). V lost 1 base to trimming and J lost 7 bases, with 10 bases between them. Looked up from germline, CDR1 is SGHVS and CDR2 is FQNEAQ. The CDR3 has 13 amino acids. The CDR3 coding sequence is TGTGCCAGCAGCTTAGACAGGGACGGGACCCAGTACTTC. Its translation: CASSLDRDGTQYF.

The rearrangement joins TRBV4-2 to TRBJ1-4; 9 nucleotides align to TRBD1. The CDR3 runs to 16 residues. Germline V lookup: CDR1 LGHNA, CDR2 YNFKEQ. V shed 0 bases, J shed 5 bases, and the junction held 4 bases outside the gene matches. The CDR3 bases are TGTGCCAGCAGCCAAGATAGAGGACAGGGGAATGAAAAACTGTTTTTT. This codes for CASSQDRGQGNEKLFF.

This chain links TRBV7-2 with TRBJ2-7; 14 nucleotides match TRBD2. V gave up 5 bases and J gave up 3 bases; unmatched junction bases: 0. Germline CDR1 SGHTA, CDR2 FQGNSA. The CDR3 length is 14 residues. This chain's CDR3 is CASSGTSGGYEQYF. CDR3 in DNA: TGTGCCAGCAGCGGGACTAGCGGGGGCTACGAGCAGTACTTC.

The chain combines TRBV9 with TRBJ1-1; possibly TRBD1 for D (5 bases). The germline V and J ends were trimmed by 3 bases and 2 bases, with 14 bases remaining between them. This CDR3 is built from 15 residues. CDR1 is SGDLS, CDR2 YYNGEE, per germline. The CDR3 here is CASSAWATGNTEAFF. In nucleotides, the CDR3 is TGTGCCAGCAGCGCCTGGGCCACAGGAAACACTGAAGCTTTCTTT.